This record covers a single T cell receptor (beta chain). TCR beta CDR3 region amplification was performed from RNA transcripts. A set of HTBI primers served as the primers for a first-round RT-PCR of the TCR CDR3. TCRdb re-called the multiplex PCR reads through MiXCR, storing one row per CDR3 protein. The sample lists 450,000 to 600,000 distinct CDR3 sequences, 14% occurring once. This record comes from a study of T cells in Graves' hyperthyroidism and ophthalmopathy. The authors deemed Graves' hyperthyroidism stable absent ophthalmopathy progression within 18 months. For the diagnoses, clinical symptoms, serum thyroxine and TRAb, thyroid ultrasound and orbital computed tomography were used. This clonotype originated in a middle-aged woman with Graves' hyperthyroidism. Material: blood.

CDR3 residues: CAISSQGSNQPQHF. The CDR3 coding sequence is TGTGCCATCAGTTCCCAGGGTAGCAATCAGCCCCAGCATTTT. The chain carries TRBV10-3 and TRBJ1-5; D might be TRBD1 (5 bases). Per germline, CDR1 ENHRY and CDR2 SYGVKD. With 5 bases removed from V and 0 bases from J, the gap between germline ends came to 8 bases. The CDR3 has 14 amino acids.